The sequence of this T cell receptor (beta chain) was determined in a study of patients and donors after allogeneic stem cell transplantation. One entry per CDR3 protein results from TCRdb running MiXCR on the RT-PCR reads. The table lists about a million distinct CDR3 sequences, roughly 18% of them singletons. Trimming took 7 bases from V and 8 from J; bases not matched to a gene: 5. The CDR3 covers 14 residues. The chain has TRBV12-3 or TRBV12-4 and TRBJ1-6; 10 bases match TRBD1. The sequence derives from a human donor who was either an allogeneic HSCT recipient or a stem cell or donor lymphocyte infusion donor (not recorded which). It is not recorded whose cells these are; they may come from a transplant donor. Sequencing was done on a sample of blood, either unsorted or a sorted T cell fraction (not recorded which). The CDR3 spells CASMKTGGYSPLHF. CDR3 DNA: TGTGCCAGCATGAAGACAGGGGGCTATTCACCCCTCCACTTT.